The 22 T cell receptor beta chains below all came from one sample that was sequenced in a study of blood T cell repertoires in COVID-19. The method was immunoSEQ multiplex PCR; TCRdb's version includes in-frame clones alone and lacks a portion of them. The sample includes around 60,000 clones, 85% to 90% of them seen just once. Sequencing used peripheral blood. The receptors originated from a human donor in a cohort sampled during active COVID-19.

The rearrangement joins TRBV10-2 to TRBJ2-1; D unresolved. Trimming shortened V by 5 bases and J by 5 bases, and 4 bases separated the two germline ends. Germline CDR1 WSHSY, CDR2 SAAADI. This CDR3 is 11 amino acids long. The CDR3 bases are TGCGCCAGCAGTCGGGACAATGAGCAGTTCTTC. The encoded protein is CASSRDNEQFF.

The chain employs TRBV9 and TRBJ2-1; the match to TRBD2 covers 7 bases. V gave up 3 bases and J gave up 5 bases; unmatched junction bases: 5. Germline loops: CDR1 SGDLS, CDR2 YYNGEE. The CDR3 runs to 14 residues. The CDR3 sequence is CASSASGLNNEQFF. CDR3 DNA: TGTGCCAGCAGCGCTAGCGGCTTAAACAATGAGCAGTTCTTC.

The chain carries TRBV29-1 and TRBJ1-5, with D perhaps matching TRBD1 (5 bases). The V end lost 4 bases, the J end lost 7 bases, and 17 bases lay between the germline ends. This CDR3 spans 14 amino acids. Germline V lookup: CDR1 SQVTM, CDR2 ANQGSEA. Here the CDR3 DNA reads TGCAGCGTTGTTAGCGGGAGCGGGGGACAGCCCCAGCATTTT. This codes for CSVVSGSGGQPQHF.

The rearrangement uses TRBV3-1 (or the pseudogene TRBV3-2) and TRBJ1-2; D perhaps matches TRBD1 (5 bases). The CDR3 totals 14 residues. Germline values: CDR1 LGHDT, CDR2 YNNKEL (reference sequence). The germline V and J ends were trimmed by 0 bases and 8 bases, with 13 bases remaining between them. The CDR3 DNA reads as TGTGCCAGCAGCCAAGATGGCCAGGGCGTAGGCTACACCTTC. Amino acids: CASSQDGQGVGYTF.

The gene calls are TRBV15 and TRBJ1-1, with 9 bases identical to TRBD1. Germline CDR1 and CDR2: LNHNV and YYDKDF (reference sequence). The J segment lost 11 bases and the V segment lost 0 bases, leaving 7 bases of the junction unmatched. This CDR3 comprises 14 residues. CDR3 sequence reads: CATSRERTGVEAFF. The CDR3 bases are TGTGCCACCAGCAGAGAAAGGACAGGGGTCGAGGCTTTCTTT.

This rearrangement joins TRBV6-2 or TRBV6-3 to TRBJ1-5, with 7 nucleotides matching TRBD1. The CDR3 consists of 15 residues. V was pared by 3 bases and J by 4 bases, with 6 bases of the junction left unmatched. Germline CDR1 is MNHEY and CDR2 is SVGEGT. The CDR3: CASSYKQGKNQPQHF. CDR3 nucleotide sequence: TGTGCCAGCAGTTATAAACAGGGGAAGAATCAGCCCCAGCATTTT.

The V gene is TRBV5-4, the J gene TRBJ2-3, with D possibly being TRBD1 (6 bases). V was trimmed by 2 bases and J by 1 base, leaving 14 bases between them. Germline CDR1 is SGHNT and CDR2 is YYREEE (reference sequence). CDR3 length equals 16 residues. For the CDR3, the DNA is TGTGCCAGCAGCTTTTATGGGGGCGACGGCACAGATACGCAGTATTTT. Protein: CASSFYGGDGTDTQYF.

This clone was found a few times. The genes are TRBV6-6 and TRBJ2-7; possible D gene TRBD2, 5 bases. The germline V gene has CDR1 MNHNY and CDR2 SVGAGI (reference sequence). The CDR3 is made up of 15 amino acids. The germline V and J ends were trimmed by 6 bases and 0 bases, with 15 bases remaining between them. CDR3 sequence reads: CASRLDYRSSYEQYF. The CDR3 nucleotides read TGTGCCAGCAGGCTCGACTACCGGAGCTCCTACGAGCAGTACTTC.

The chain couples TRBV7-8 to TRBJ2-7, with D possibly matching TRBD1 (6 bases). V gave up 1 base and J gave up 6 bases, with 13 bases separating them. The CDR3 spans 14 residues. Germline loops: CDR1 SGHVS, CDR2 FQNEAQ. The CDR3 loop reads CASSLGRGIGEQYF. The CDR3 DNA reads TGTGCCAGCAGCTTAGGCAGGGGCATTGGCGAGCAGTACTTC.

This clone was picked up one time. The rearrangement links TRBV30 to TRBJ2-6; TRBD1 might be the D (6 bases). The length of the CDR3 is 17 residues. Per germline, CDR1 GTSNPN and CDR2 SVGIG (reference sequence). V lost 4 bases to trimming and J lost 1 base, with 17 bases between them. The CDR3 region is CAWNHLGDRSGANVLTF. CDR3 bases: TGTGCCTGGAATCATCTCGGAGACAGGTCTGGGGCCAACGTCCTGACTTTC.

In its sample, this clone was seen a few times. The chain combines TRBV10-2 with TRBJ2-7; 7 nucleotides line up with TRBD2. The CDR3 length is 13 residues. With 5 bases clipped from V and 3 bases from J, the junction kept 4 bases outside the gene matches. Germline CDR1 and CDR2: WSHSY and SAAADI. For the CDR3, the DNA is TGCGCCAGCAGTATCAGCGGGGACTACGAGCAGTACTTC. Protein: CASSISGDYEQYF.

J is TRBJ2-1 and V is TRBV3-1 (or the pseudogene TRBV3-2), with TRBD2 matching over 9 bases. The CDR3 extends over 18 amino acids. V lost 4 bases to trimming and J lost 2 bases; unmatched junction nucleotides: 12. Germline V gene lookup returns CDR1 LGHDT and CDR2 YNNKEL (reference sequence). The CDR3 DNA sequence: TGTGCCAGCAGCCCCAACCCCCCTAGCGGGGTCCCCTACAATGAGCAGTTCTTC. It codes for CASSPNPPSGVPYNEQFF.

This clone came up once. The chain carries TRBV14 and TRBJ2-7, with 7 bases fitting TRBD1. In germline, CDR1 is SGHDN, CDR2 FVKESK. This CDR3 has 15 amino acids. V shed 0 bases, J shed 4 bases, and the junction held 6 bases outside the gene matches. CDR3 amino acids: CASSQEAGGYYEQYF. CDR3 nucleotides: TGTGCCAGCAGCCAAGAGGCAGGGGGATATTACGAGCAGTACTTC.

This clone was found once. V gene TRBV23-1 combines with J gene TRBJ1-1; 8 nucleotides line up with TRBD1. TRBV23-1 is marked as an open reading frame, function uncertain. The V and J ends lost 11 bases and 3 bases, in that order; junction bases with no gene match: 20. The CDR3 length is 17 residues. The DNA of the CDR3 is TGCGCCCCACTTACAGACCACGACAGGGGAGGAGACACTGAAGCTTTCTTT. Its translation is CAPLTDHDRGGDTEAFF.

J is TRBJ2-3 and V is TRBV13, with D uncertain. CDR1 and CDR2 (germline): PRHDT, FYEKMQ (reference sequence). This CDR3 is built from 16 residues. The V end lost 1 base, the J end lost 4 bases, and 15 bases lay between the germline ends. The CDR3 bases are TGTGCCAGCAGCTTAGCGGTGCGGCTAAGCGCAGATACGCAGTATTTT. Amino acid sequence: CASSLAVRLSADTQYF.

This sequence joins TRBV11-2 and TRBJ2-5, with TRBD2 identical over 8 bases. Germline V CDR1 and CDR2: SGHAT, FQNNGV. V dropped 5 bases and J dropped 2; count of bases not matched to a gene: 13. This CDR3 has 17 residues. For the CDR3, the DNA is TGTGCCAGCAGCCATCTAGCGGGCACGTTCGGGCAAGAGACCCAGTACTTC. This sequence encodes CASSHLAGTFGQETQYF.

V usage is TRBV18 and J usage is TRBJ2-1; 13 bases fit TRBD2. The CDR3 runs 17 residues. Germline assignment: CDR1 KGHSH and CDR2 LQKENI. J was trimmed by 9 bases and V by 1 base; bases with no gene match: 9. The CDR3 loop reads CASSPRIGLAGVIEQFF. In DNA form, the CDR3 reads TGTGCCAGCTCACCACGTATTGGACTAGCGGGGGTTATTGAGCAGTTCTTC.

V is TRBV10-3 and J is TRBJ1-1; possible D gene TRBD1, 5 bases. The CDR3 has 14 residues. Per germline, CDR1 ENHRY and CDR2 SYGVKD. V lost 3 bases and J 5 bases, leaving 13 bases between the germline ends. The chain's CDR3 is CAISDQGFRTEAFF. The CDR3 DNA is TGTGCCATCAGTGATCAGGGTTTCAGGACTGAAGCTTTCTTT.

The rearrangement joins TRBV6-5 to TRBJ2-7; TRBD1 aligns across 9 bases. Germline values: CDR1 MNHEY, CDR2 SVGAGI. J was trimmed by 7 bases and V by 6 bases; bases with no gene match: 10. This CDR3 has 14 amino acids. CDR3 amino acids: CASSGDRDNAEQYF. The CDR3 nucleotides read TGTGCCAGCAGCGGGGACAGGGACAACGCTGAGCAGTACTTC.

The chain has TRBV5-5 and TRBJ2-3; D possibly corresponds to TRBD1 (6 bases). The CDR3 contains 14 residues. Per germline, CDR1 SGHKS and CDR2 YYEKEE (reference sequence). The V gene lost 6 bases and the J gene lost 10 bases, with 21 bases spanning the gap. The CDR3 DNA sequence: TGTGCCAGCATCGATTACAGGGCTGGGTGGCCGCAGTATTTT. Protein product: CASIDYRAGWPQYF.

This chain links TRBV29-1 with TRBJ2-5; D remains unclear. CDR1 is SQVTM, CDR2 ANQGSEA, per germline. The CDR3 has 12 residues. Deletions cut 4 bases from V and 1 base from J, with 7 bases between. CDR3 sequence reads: CSVGNIQETQYF. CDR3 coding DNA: TGCAGCGTTGGTAACATCCAAGAGACCCAGTACTTC.

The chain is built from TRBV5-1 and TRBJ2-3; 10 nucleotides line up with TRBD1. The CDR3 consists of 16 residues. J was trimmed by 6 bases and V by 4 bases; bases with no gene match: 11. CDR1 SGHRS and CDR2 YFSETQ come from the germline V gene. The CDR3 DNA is TGCGCCAGCAGCCCCTCCGGGACAGGGGTTGGCGATACGCAGTATTTT. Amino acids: CASSPSGTGVGDTQYF.